This T cell receptor beta chain was sequenced during a study of regulatory T cells in long-lasting Graves disease. This clonotype was picked up many times. CDR1 is MNHNS, CDR2 SASEGT, per germline. V trimming: 6 bases; J trimming: 3 bases; junction bases outside the gene matches: 6. The CDR3 contains 14 residues. Time point denoted: persistent/refractory GD, antithyroid drugs over 5 years with positive TRAb. Preparation of the TCR library used RNA extracted from PBMCs. iRepertoire HTBI primers and Arm-PCR of CDR3 regions built TCR beta libraries. One entry per CDR3 protein, called by TCRdb with MiXCR from the multiplex PCR reads. The table includes more than 300,000 distinct CDR3 sequences, roughly 21% detected once.

This clonotype was obtained from a female donor with Graves disease. This material consisted of peripheral blood mononuclear cells (PBMCs), taken when the disease was refractory, from a patient treated with antithyroid drugs. The chain employs TRBV6-1 and TRBJ1-1; 8 bases agree with TRBD1. The CDR3 DNA sequence: TGTGCCAGCAGCCGCCGGGACAGGTACACTGAAGCTTTCTTT. Translating gives CASSRRDRYTEAFF.